Given below is one T cell receptor (beta chain) in context. The PCR was carried out with 60 Vbeta primers and 13 Jbeta primers. The method was immunoSEQ multiplex PCR; TCRdb's version includes in-frame clones alone and lacks a portion of them. The table has around 130,000 clones, around 82% seen once. CDR3 size: 15 residues. The ends were cut back, 6 bases at V and 7 bases at J, with 21 bases in the middle. Germline-derived CDR1 and CDR2 are MNHNS and SASEGT. The data are from a study of cytomegalovirus exposure and HLA in healthy donors. The sequencing input was PBMCs. The clonotype was recovered from a boy younger than 18 in good health and CMV-seronegative. The chain is built from TRBV6-1 and TRBJ2-5; tentatively, D is TRBD2 (7 bases). CDR3 protein: CASSYREGGDWTQYF. The CDR3 nucleotides read TGTGCCAGCAGCTATAGGGAGGGGGGAGATTGGACCCAGTACTTC.